A single TCR beta chain is shown here with its context. The antigen remains undetermined. The germline CDR1 and CDR2 sequences are MGHRA and YSYEKL. CDR3 length equals 16 residues. The V and J ends lost 1 base and 5 bases respectively, with 16 bases between them. This specimen belongs to a study of shared clonotypes between healthy human individuals. Study-level points and caveats: It was anticipated that sequencing depth would influence how many clonotypes donors shared. When naive CD4 clonotypes were compared across several donors, about 5% were shared. Non-shared clonotypes had lower generation probabilities than those shared by all four donors.

Genomic DNA per cell subset filled all wells of several immunoSEQ plates. The assay was immunoSEQ multiplex PCR, and TCRdb's table has in-frame clones only and misses some. The data hold about 2.5 million clones, with roughly 90% observed a single time. J is TRBJ2-3 and V is TRBV4-1; weak D call: TRBD2 (5 bases). Material for sequencing was naive CD4+ T cells from PBMCs. Subset in this sample: CD45RA+ positively selected. The TCR originated in a man in his late teens or twenties in good health. Some clones in this sample may be carry-over from other donors' samples. The CDR3 reads CASSQVRAGWGDTQYF. In DNA, the CDR3 is TGCGCCAGCAGCCAAGTTCGGGCGGGTTGGGGAGATACGCAGTATTTT.